This T cell receptor (beta chain) was sequenced for a study of cytomegalovirus exposure and HLA in healthy donors. Background on the study: The study's early data release held roughly 90 million unique TCRs from HLA-typed donors. Study results and limitations: Later work found that TCR association rates differed between HLA loci; DRB1 had the most and HLA-C the fewest. The authors later linked a missense DCLRE1C variant to TCR beta V- and J-gene trimming. A later analysis reportedly found that, within productive TCRs, an Asian-associated ancestry cluster had fewer N-insertions than the mean observed across the roughly 690 donors.

The V segment lost 3 bases and the J segment 6 bases; nucleotides outside the gene matches: 9. The CDR3 length is 15 residues. Germline V gene data show CDR1 as KGHSH and CDR2 as LQKENI. In the case of this clone: Its antigen is unknown.

PCR involved 60 Vbeta and 13 Jbeta primers. Method: immunoSEQ multiplex PCR; TCRdb's copy keeps in-frame clones and lacks some. The sample gives 95,000 to 150,000 clones, about 62% of which show up once; 8% to 9% is in the top ten. The J gene is TRBJ1-2, the V gene TRBV18; 8 bases agree with TRBD1. Sample: PBMCs. The receptor was isolated from a woman aged 40 to 50 in good health and CMV-seropositive. The CDR3 reads CASSPRIGQGHGYTF. The CDR3 region has the DNA TGTGCCAGCTCACCGCGAATCGGACAGGGTCATGGCTACACCTTC.